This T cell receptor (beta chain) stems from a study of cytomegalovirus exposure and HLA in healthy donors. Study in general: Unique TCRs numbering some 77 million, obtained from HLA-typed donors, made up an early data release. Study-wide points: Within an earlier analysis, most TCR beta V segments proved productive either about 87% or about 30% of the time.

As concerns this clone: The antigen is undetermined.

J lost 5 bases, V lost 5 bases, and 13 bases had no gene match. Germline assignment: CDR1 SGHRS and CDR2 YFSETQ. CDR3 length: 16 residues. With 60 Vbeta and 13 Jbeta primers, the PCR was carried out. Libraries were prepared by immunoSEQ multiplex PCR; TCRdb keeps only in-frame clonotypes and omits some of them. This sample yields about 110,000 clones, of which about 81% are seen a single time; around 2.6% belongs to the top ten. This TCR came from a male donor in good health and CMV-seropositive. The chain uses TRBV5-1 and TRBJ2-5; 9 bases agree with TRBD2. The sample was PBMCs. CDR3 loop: CASSLGLAPPKETQYF. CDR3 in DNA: TGCGCCAGCAGTCTCGGACTAGCGCCACCCAAGGAGACCCAGTACTTC.